What follows describes a single T cell receptor (beta chain). Repertoires were generated with immunoSEQ multiplex PCR, while TCRdb's copy carries only in-frame clones and drops some. The table records approximately 120,000 clones, roughly 89% of them present only once. The data are from a study of control samples from healthy donors and cancer patients. Germline CDR1 KGHSH, CDR2 LQKENI. V was pared by 5 bases and J by 4 bases, with 8 bases between. The length of the CDR3 is 12 residues. Sequenced sample: blood. This chain links TRBV18 with TRBJ1-1; no reliable D call. The sequence was obtained from a woman aged 45-65 years in good health. The CDR3 DNA reads as TGTGCCAGCTCATTGGACCCCACTGAAGCTTTCTTT. This codes for CASSLDPTEAFF.